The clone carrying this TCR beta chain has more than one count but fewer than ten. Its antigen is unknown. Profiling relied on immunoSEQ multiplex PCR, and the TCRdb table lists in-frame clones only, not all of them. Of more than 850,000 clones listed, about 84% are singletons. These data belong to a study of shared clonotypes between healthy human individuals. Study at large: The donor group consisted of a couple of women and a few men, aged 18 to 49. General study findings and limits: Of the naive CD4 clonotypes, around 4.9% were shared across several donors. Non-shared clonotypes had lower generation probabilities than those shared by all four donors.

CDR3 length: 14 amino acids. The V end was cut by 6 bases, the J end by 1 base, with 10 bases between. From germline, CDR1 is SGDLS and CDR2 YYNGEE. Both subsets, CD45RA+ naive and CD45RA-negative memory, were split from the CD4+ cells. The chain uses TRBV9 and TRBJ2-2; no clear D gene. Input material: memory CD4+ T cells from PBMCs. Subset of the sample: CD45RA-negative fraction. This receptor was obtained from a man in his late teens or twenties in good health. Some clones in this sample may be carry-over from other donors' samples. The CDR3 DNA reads TGTGCCAGCACTGGACGGCGGAACACCGGGGAGCTGTTTTTT. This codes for CASTGRRNTGELFF.